This T cell receptor beta chain was captured by sequencing in a study of blood T cells in healthy people across ages. General study points: Estimates of total diversity, which came from one million sequenced T cells, were considered to be underestimates.

In the case of this clonotype: The antigen is not known.

Together with a sample-barcoded 5' primer, a J-beta primer mix was included in a second PCR lasting about 7 to 12 cycles. TCRdb reprocessed the 5' RACE reads with MiXCR, giving one entry per CDR3 protein. The table lists hundreds of thousands of distinct CDR3 sequences, about 25% of them singletons, with 29% in the top ten. The CDR3 length is 14 residues. V gave up 2 bases and J gave up 8 bases, with 13 bases separating them. Germline values: CDR1 MNHEY, CDR2 SMNVEV (reference sequence). This chain connects TRBV27 to TRBJ2-1, with D perhaps matching TRBD1 (5 bases). This sequence originates from a woman aged 70-85 years in good health. Source material: blood. The CDR3 loop is CASSLQGPSHEQFF. The CDR3 DNA reads as TGTGCCAGCAGTTTACAGGGCCCGTCACATGAGCAGTTCTTC.